This TCR beta chain was observed in a study of cytomegalovirus exposure and HLA in healthy donors. The study's findings and limits: Later analysis identified a missense DCLRE1C variant that was linked to TCR beta V- and J-gene trimming.

Use of 60 Vbeta and 13 Jbeta primers characterized the PCR. The method was immunoSEQ multiplex PCR; TCRdb's version includes in-frame clones alone and lacks a portion of them. The table includes some 120,000 clones, around four fifths detected once. Looked up from germline, CDR1 is MDHEN and CDR2 is SYDVKM. Germline trimming cut 5 bases from V and 6 bases from J; bases unmatched to any gene: 13. This CDR3 is 15 amino acids long. Points on this clone: What it binds is unknown.

The receptor was isolated from a human donor in good health. J is TRBJ2-7 and V is TRBV28; TRBD2 agrees at 7 bases. Material: PBMCs. The DNA of the CDR3 is TGTGCCAGCAGTAAAAGCGGGACGTATGCGGGCGAGCAGTACTTC. Its translation is CASSKSGTYAGEQYF.